This is a list of T cell receptor beta chains from one sample in a study of blood T cell repertoires in COVID-19. TCRdb's copy holds only in-frame clones and misses some; the assay was immunoSEQ multiplex PCR. The table has about 230,000 clones, approximately 84% seen once. Sequenced input: PBMCs or T cells enriched from blood (not recorded which). The source of these receptors is a man in his fifties or sixties who had recovered from COVID-19. The CDR3 runs from the conserved cysteine through the conserved F or W. The D gene is left open where the match is weak. Rows may omit the clone size; those that give it use once, few, many or a size class.

v_gene,d_gene,j_gene,abundance,CDR3nt,CDR3aa
TRBV6-5,-,TRBJ1-1,-,TGTGCCAGCAGGGTCAGGGAGGCGAACACTGAAGCTTTCTTT,CASRVREANTEAFF
TRBV24-1,-,TRBJ1-5,-,TGTGCCACCAGTGACGGGGGGGGTGATCAGCCCCAGCATTTT,CATSDGGGDQPQHF
TRBV10-1,-,TRBJ1-2,-,TGCGCCAGCAGCGCAGACAGCAACTATGGCTACACCTTC,CASSADSNYGYTF
TRBV7-9,-,TRBJ2-7,-,TGTGCCAGCAGCTTAAGATCTCTGACAGGCTACGAGCAGTACTTC,CASSLRSLTGYEQYF
TRBV24-1,-,TRBJ1-2,-,TGTGCCACCAGCCCCTCCGGGGGTACTAACTATGGCTACACCTTC,CATSPSGGTNYGYTF
TRBV20-1,-,TRBJ2-7,-,TGCAGTGCCCGGACAGCCAGCCTTCAGTACTTC,CSARTASLQYF
TRBV11-3,-,TRBJ1-1,-,TGTGCCAGCAGCTTAGCTCGAGCTGAAGCTTTCTTT,CASSLARAEAFF
TRBV6-6,TRBD1,TRBJ2-7,-,TGTGCCAGCAGTACAGGGGACGAGCAGTACTTC,CASSTGDEQYF
TRBV5-6,TRBD2,TRBJ2-2,-,TGTGCCAGCAGCGGCCGGACTAGCGGGGGGAACACCGGGGAGCTGTTTTTT,CASSGRTSGGNTGELFF
TRBV30,-,TRBJ1-2,-,TGTGCCTGGAGTGGGGACAAGATGGGCTACACCTTC,CAWSGDKMGYTF
TRBV7-8,TRBD1,TRBJ2-7,once,TGTGCCAGCAGCAAGGACAGGGGGAGGACCTACGAGCAGTACTTC,CASSKDRGRTYEQYF
TRBV21-1,-,TRBJ1-1,-,TGTGCCAGCAGCCTATCCAAGACAGGGAACACTGAAGCTTTCTTT,CASSLSKTGNTEAFF
TRBV11-2,-,TRBJ2-7,-,TGTGCCAGCTCACGGACACCCTACGAGCAGTACTTC,CASSRTPYEQYF
TRBV25-1,TRBD1,TRBJ1-3,-,TGTGCCAGCAGTGTAGACAGGGAGAGATTCGCCATATATTTT,CASSVDRERFAIYF
TRBV7-2,TRBD1,TRBJ1-2,-,TGTGCCAGCAGCCCGGGACAGTATGGCTACACCTTC,CASSPGQYGYTF
TRBV2,-,TRBJ1-4,-,TGTGCCAGCAGGCCCAGGGGTGGTAATGAAAAACTGTTTTTT,CASRPRGGNEKLFF
TRBV19,-,TRBJ2-2,-,TGTGCCAGTAGTCCGTTCGCCGGGAAGCTGTTTTTT,CASSPFAGKLFF
TRBV5-1,TRBD2,TRBJ2-7,-,TGCGCCAGCAGCTGGACTCTAGCGGGGCCTGCCTACGAGCAGTACTTC,CASSWTLAGPAYEQYF
TRBV5-6,-,TRBJ1-5,once,TGTGCCAGCAGCTTGGCCGGGAATCAGCCCCAGCATTTT,CASSLAGNQPQHF
TRBV20-1,-,TRBJ2-7,-,TGCAGTGCTGGCGTCGGGGAGCAGTACTTC,CSAGVGEQYF
TRBV7-2,-,TRBJ1-1,once,TGTGCCAGCAGCTTAAGCCCTGTGAACACTGAAGCTTTCTTT,CASSLSPVNTEAFF
TRBV18,TRBD1,TRBJ1-5,-,TGTGCCAGCTCACGAACAGGGGAGAGGCAGCCCCAGCATTTT,CASSRTGERQPQHF
TRBV9,-,TRBJ2-5,-,TGTGCCAGCAGCGCCAGCGGCACAGCCTCGGGTGCCCAGTACTTC,CASSASGTASGAQYF
TRBV27,TRBD1,TRBJ1-1,-,TGTGCCAGCACCTCGGGACAGGGGAACACTGAAGCTTTCTTT,CASTSGQGNTEAFF
TRBV7-3,TRBD2,TRBJ2-5,-,TGTGCCAGCAGCCCCCAGCGGGGGGCGGAGACCCAGTACTTC,CASSPQRGAETQYF
TRBV11-2,TRBD2,TRBJ2-1,few,TGTGCCAGCAGCTTAGATCGGGCGGGGGGGCTCAATGAGCAGTTCTTC,CASSLDRAGGLNEQFF
TRBV6-2/TRBV6-3,TRBD1,TRBJ1-4,-,TGTGCCAGCAGTTACTCTCCCGGACAGGTTGCAACTAATGAAAAACTGTTTTTT,CASSYSPGQVATNEKLFF
TRBV5-1,-,TRBJ1-2,-,TGCGCCAGCAGCTTGTTCTCGGCACAGGGCGAGGCTGGCTACACCTTC,CASSLFSAQGEAGYTF
TRBV27,-,TRBJ2-3,-,TGTGCCAGCAACCCCCAGGGGCAGATCACAGATACGCAGTATTTT,CASNPQGQITDTQYF
TRBV5-1,TRBD2,TRBJ2-7,-,TGCGCCAGCAGCTCTACGGGGGGGGACCAGGCCCACTACGAGCAGTACTTC,CASSSTGGDQAHYEQYF
TRBV7-9,-,TRBJ1-2,-,TGTGCCAGCAGCTTAGAGTCTGATCCAGGGGTCTATGGCTACACCTTC,CASSLESDPGVYGYTF
TRBV6-5,-,TRBJ1-5,-,TGTGCCAGCAGTTACCCGGGGTTAAGTAGCAATCAGCCCCAGCATTTT,CASSYPGLSSNQPQHF
TRBV4-1,TRBD2,TRBJ2-5,once,TGCGCCAGCAGCCAAGGGGGCCTAGCGGGGGAACAAGAGACCCAGTACTTC,CASSQGGLAGEQETQYF
TRBV6-5,-,TRBJ1-5,-,TGTGCCAGCAGAGCACTGCAGGGTCGGCAGCCCCAGCATTTT,CASRALQGRQPQHF
TRBV5-4,TRBD1,TRBJ1-1,-,TGTGCCAGCAGCTTGGCAGGGGGCGATGACACTGAAGCTTTCTTT,CASSLAGGDDTEAFF
TRBV7-6,TRBD2,TRBJ2-1,-,TGTGCCAGCAGACTACTAGCGGGGGGCTACAATGAGCAGTTCTTC,CASRLLAGGYNEQFF
TRBV3-1/TRBV3-2,TRBD1,TRBJ1-6,-,TGTGCCAGCAGCCAGTGGCGGGACAGGGGATGGGATTCACCCCTCCACTTT,CASSQWRDRGWDSPLHF
TRBV5-1,TRBD1,TRBJ2-3,-,TGCGCCACAGGACAGGGTGGCACAGATACGCAGTATTTT,CATGQGGTDTQYF
TRBV21-1,-,TRBJ2-5,-,TGTGCCAGCAGCATCTTTTGTAGCGGGGGTCGAGAGACCCAGTACTTC,CASSIFCSGGRETQYF
TRBV9,TRBD2,TRBJ2-1,-,TGTGCCAGCAGCGCAAGGCTGACTAGCGGGGGAACGGGGGAGCAGTTCTTC,CASSARLTSGGTGEQFF
TRBV16,TRBD1,TRBJ1-6,-,TGTGCCAGCAGCCCAGGACAGGGTGGTTCACCCCTCCACTTT,CASSPGQGGSPLHF
TRBV4-2,TRBD1,TRBJ1-2,-,TGTGCCAGCAGCCTAGAGGGGACAGGGCTGCCCTATGGCTACACCTTC,CASSLEGTGLPYGYTF
TRBV4-2,TRBD1,TRBJ1-1,-,TGTGCCAGCAGCTTCCGGGACAGGGGGCTTAATGAAGCTTTCTTT,CASSFRDRGLNEAFF
TRBV11-3,TRBD1,TRBJ1-2,-,TGTGCCAGCAGCTTAGATCGGGACAGAGACTATGGCTACACCTTC,CASSLDRDRDYGYTF
TRBV11-3,-,TRBJ1-1,-,TGTGCCAGCAGCCTCAGGAGAGGAGGCACTGAAGCTTTCTTT,CASSLRRGGTEAFF
TRBV7-6,TRBD1,TRBJ1-2,-,TGTGCCAGCAGCCCCCTACCGGGACAGGGAGGCTATGGCTACACCTTC,CASSPLPGQGGYGYTF
TRBV19,-,TRBJ2-5,-,TGTGCCAGTAGTCAAGGCGGCAGAAAGGTGAAGACCCAGTACTTC,CASSQGGRKVKTQYF
TRBV9,TRBD2,TRBJ2-2,-,TGTGCCAGCAGCGTAGCTAAGGGGACTAGCGTTACCGGGGAGCTGTTTTTT,CASSVAKGTSVTGELFF
TRBV6-2/TRBV6-3,-,TRBJ1-2,once,TGTGCCAGCAGCAAACAGGTCAACTATGGCTACACCTTC,CASSKQVNYGYTF
TRBV10-3,TRBD1,TRBJ1-2,once,TGTGCCATCAGGACAGGGGACTCCTATGGCTACACCTTC,CAIRTGDSYGYTF
TRBV3-1/TRBV3-2,-,TRBJ1-2,-,TGTGCCAGCAGCCACCAGGGTGAAGGGGTCTATGGCTACACCTTC,CASSHQGEGVYGYTF
TRBV24-1,TRBD2,TRBJ2-1,-,TGTGCCACCAGTGACAGAGCGGGGGGGCCTAGGAGTGAGCAGTTCTTC,CATSDRAGGPRSEQFF
TRBV6-2/TRBV6-3,-,TRBJ1-3,-,TGTGCCAGCAGTTACGGGGGCCACTCTGGAAACACCATATATTTT,CASSYGGHSGNTIYF
TRBV6-1,-,TRBJ2-7,-,TGTGCCAGCAGTGTAGGTAGCGCACCGAAGAGCTCCTACGAGCAGTACTTC,CASSVGSAPKSSYEQYF
TRBV5-1,TRBD1,TRBJ1-5,-,TGCGCCAGCAGCGCCGGGACAGGGCGAAGCAATCAGCCCCAGCATTTT,CASSAGTGRSNQPQHF
TRBV7-9,TRBD1,TRBJ2-2,-,TGTGCCAGCGGTTGGCAGGGGGCCGTCGGGGAGCTGTTTTTT,CASGWQGAVGELFF
TRBV7-9,-,TRBJ1-1,few,TGTGCCACACAAGGCGCAGGGTGGACTGAAGCTTTCTTT,CATQGAGWTEAFF
TRBV2,-,TRBJ2-7,-,TGTGCCAGCAGTGTCAGGATCTCCTACGAGCAGTACTTC,CASSVRISYEQYF
TRBV19,TRBD1,TRBJ1-2,-,TGTGCCAGTAGTATAGAAGGACAGGGAAGCTCCTATGGCTACACCTTC,CASSIEGQGSSYGYTF